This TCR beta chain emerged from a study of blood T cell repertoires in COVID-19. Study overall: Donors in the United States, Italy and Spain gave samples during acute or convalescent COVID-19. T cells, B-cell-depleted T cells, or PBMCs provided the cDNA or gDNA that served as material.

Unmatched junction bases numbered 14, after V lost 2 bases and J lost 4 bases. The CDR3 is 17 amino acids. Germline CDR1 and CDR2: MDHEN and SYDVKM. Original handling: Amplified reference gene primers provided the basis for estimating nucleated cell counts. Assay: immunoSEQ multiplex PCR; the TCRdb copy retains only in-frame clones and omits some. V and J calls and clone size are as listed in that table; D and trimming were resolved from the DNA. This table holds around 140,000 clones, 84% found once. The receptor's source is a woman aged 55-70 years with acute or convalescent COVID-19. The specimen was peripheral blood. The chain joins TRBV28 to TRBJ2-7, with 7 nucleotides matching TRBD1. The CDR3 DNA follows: TGTGCCAGCAGTTTAGGGGCCGGCAGGGGGTCGTTTTACGAGCAGTACTTC. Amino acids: CASSLGAGRGSFYEQYF.